These T cell receptor beta chains were read from a single sample in a study of identical twins. A single record per CDR3 protein comes from TCRdb applying MiXCR to the 5' RACE reads. The sample contains about 470,000 distinct CDR3 sequences, roughly 24% of which appear only once. The same data also contributed to another study, on T cells expressing NK-cell markers.

Sequencing input: CD4+ T cells sorted from blood. These receptors were taken from a woman aged 18-29 years in good health. Both conserved end residues are part of each CDR3. Each record gives: J gene, clone size, D gene, V gene, CDR3 protein, CDR3 DNA. A D gene is named only where the DNA matches it firmly. For some rows the clone size is stated as once, few or many, or as a class when expanded; others skip it.

J: TRBJ1-2; size: -; D: -; V: TRBV19; CDR3: CASSISPTGTYGYTF; DNA: TGTGCCAGTAGTATAAGCCCCACCGGGACCTATGGCTACACCTTC
J: TRBJ2-7; size: few; D: -; V: TRBV29-1; CDR3: CSFSVTPYEQYF; DNA: TGCAGCTTCTCCGTCACCCCCTACGAGCAGTACTTC
J: TRBJ2-1; size: few; D: TRBD2; V: TRBV20-1; CDR3: CSARGSGSYNEQFF; DNA: TGCAGTGCTAGAGGAAGCGGGAGCTACAATGAGCAGTTCTTC
J: TRBJ2-7; size: -; D: TRBD2; V: TRBV6-2/TRBV6-3; CDR3: CASSYSGGGSPSRIYEQYF; DNA: TGTGCCAGCAGTTACTCAGGCGGCGGGAGTCCCTCGCGTATCTACGAGCAGTACTTC
J: TRBJ2-3; size: few; D: -; V: TRBV6-5; CDR3: CASSLGLSGTDTQYF; DNA: TGTGCCAGCAGTTTGGGGCTTTCCGGCACAGATACGCAGTATTTT
J: TRBJ2-5; size: few; D: TRBD2; V: TRBV12-3/TRBV12-4; CDR3: CASSLRGASGYQETQYF; DNA: TGTGCCAGCAGTTTGAGGGGAGCTAGCGGGTACCAAGAGACCCAGTACTTC
J: TRBJ1-1; size: few; D: TRBD1; V: TRBV20-1; CDR3: CSAPPRQGTEAFF; DNA: TGCAGTGCCCCCCCGAGACAGGGCACTGAAGCTTTCTTT
J: TRBJ1-2; size: few; D: TRBD1; V: TRBV5-1; CDR3: CASSFARDRLYGYTF; DNA: TGCGCCAGCAGCTTTGCGAGGGACAGGCTCTATGGCTACACCTTC
J: TRBJ2-7; size: -; D: -; V: TRBV4-1; CDR3: CASSRRDLDYEQYF; DNA: TGCGCCAGCAGCCGTCGGGACTTGGACTACGAGCAGTACTTC
J: TRBJ2-7; size: -; D: -; V: TRBV20-1; CDR3: CSGDWSSYEQYF; DNA: TGCAGTGGAGACTGGAGCTCCTACGAGCAGTACTTC
J: TRBJ2-5; size: -; D: -; V: TRBV9; CDR3: CASSVTVQETQYF; DNA: TGTGCCAGCAGCGTAACCGTCCAAGAGACCCAGTACTTC
J: TRBJ2-7; size: few; D: -; V: TRBV15; CDR3: CATSRVGGESPYEQYF; DNA: TGTGCCACCAGCAGAGTAGGCGGGGAATCCCCCTACGAGCAGTACTTC
J: TRBJ1-1; size: few; D: TRBD1; V: TRBV15; CDR3: CATSKPGTGTEAFF; DNA: TGTGCCACCAGCAAACCCGGGACAGGGACTGAAGCTTTCTTT
J: TRBJ2-7; size: -; D: TRBD2; V: TRBV18; CDR3: CASSPQVGGSADEQYF; DNA: TGTGCCAGCTCACCCCAGGTGGGCGGGAGTGCCGACGAGCAGTACTTC
J: TRBJ2-4; size: few; D: -; V: TRBV20-1; CDR3: CSAPGSLAKNIQYF; DNA: TGCAGTGCCCCAGGTTCTTTAGCCAAAAACATTCAGTACTTC
J: TRBJ2-1; size: few; D: -; V: TRBV5-1; CDR3: CASRDGSPSYNEQFF; DNA: TGCGCCAGCAGGGATGGGTCCCCCTCCTACAATGAGCAGTTCTTC
J: TRBJ2-2; size: -; D: -; V: TRBV5-1; CDR3: CASLGQNTGELFF; DNA: TGCGCCAGCCTAGGACAGAACACCGGGGAGCTGTTTTTT
J: TRBJ2-7; size: few; D: -; V: TRBV28; CDR3: CASSSGSIYEQYF; DNA: TGTGCCAGCAGTTCCGGGAGTATCTACGAGCAGTACTTC
J: TRBJ1-1; size: -; D: -; V: TRBV7-2; CDR3: CASSLWTETNTEAFF; DNA: TGTGCCAGCAGCCTCTGGACAGAAACGAACACTGAAGCTTTCTTT
J: TRBJ2-1; size: many; D: TRBD2; V: TRBV10-3; CDR3: CAIRPFGLAGKRYNEQFF; DNA: TGTGCCATCAGACCCTTTGGACTAGCGGGAAAGAGGTACAATGAGCAGTTCTTC
J: TRBJ2-5; size: -; D: TRBD1; V: TRBV29-1; CDR3: CSVTLVRDRGAETQYF; DNA: TGCAGCGTCACCCTCGTCCGGGACAGGGGCGCGGAGACCCAGTACTTC
J: TRBJ2-3; size: -; D: TRBD2; V: TRBV20-1; CDR3: CSATPLAGSTDTQYF; DNA: TGCAGTGCTACCCCCCTAGCGGGGAGCACAGATACGCAGTATTTT
J: TRBJ1-1; size: few; D: -; V: TRBV29-1; CDR3: CSVRANSRDTEAFF; DNA: TGCAGCGTGCGGGCTAACTCCAGGGACACTGAAGCTTTCTTT
J: TRBJ2-1; size: -; D: -; V: TRBV6-1; CDR3: CASSEGIGNEQFF; DNA: TGTGCCAGCAGTGAAGGGATAGGGAATGAGCAGTTCTTC